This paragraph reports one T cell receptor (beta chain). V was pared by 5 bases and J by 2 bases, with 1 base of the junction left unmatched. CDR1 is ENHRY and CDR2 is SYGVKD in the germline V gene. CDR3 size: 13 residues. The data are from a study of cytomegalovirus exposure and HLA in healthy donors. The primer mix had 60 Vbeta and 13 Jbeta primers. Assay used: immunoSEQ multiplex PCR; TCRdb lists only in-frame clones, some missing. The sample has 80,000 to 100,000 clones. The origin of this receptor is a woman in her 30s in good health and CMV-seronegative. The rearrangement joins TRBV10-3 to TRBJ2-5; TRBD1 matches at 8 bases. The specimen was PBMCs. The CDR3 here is CAISWTGQETQYF. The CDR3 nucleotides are TGTGCCATCAGTTGGACAGGGCAAGAGACCCAGTACTTC.